The clone carrying this TCR beta chain was detected a few times. Antigen: not known. The data were obtained in a study of T cell repertoires in cytomegalovirus infection. Study-level background: Public signatures in TCR beta pointed to CMV infection and matching HLA type.

TCRdb re-derived calls from the reads in MiXCR, one entry per CDR3 protein. The sample lists 150,000 to 160,000 distinct CDR3 sequences; about 25% were seen once. This CDR3 comprises 14 residues. Germline loops: CDR1 MNHNS, CDR2 SASEGT. The V gene lost 6 bases and the J gene lost 6 bases, with 14 bases spanning the gap. General observations from the study: The ex vivo response showed dominance by HLA-C-restricted CMV-specific TCR beta clonotypes.

This sequence joins TRBV6-1 and TRBJ1-4; D gene ambiguous. Input material: PBMCs. This TCR was sampled from a human donor in good health (CMV status not recorded). Some clones in this sample may be carry-over from other donors' samples. Here the CDR3 reads CASSLGGEDEKLFF. The CDR3 nucleotides are TGTGCCAGCAGCCTCGGTGGAGAAGATGAAAAACTGTTTTTT.